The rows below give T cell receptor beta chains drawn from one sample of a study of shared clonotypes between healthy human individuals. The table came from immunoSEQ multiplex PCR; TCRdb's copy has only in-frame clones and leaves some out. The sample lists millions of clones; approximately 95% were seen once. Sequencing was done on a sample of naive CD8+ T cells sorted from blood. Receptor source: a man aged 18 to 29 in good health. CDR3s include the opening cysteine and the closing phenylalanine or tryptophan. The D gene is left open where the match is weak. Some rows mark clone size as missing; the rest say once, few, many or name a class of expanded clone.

CDR3: CASSFGGRGHEQYF
DNA: TGTGCCAGCAGCTTCGGGGGAAGGGGCCACGAGCAGTACTTC
J: TRBJ2-7
size: -
D: -
V: TRBV5-4

CDR3: CASSQEGQAGYTEAFF
DNA: TGCGCCAGCAGCCAAGAGGGACAGGCGGGGTACACTGAAGCTTTCTTT
J: TRBJ1-1
size: -
D: TRBD1
V: TRBV4-1

CDR3: CASSLGQGGPNYGYTF
DNA: TGCGCCAGCAGCTTGGGACAGGGGGGACCTAACTATGGCTACACCTTC
J: TRBJ1-2
size: -
D: TRBD1
V: TRBV5-1

CDR3: CASSEPTGSNIQYF
DNA: TGTGCCAGCAGTGAACCGACAGGGTCAAACATTCAGTACTTC
J: TRBJ2-4
size: -
D: TRBD1
V: TRBV25-1

CDR3: CASSGGQNTEAFF
DNA: TGCGCCAGCAGTGGAGGTCAGAACACTGAAGCTTTCTTT
J: TRBJ1-1
size: once
D: -
V: TRBV10-1

CDR3: CASSPEPGTFETQYF
DNA: TGTGCCAGCAGTCCCGAACCGGGGACCTTTGAGACCCAGTACTTC
J: TRBJ2-5
size: -
D: -
V: TRBV27

CDR3: CSVERAGLQETQYF
DNA: TGCAGCGTTGAACGGGCAGGGCTCCAAGAGACCCAGTACTTC
J: TRBJ2-5
size: -
D: -
V: TRBV29-1

CDR3: CASIQMKKDRTTDTQYF
DNA: TGTGCCAGCATCCAGATGAAAAAGGACAGAACCACAGATACGCAGTATTTT
J: TRBJ2-3
size: -
D: -
V: TRBV11-2

CDR3: CASSPARGYYGYTF
DNA: TGTGCCAGCAGTCCCGCCAGGGGCTACTATGGCTACACCTTC
J: TRBJ1-2
size: once
D: -
V: TRBV28

CDR3: CATNRGSYNEQFF
DNA: TGTGCCACCAACCGTGGAAGCTACAATGAGCAGTTCTTC
J: TRBJ2-1
size: -
D: -
V: TRBV7-8

CDR3: CASSLYVEVMNTEAFF
DNA: TGTGCCAGCAGCTTATACGTCGAGGTAATGAACACTGAAGCTTTCTTT
J: TRBJ1-1
size: -
D: -
V: TRBV11-2

CDR3: CASSSLGPLNTEAFF
DNA: TGTGCCAGCAGTTCCCTAGGGCCCCTGAACACTGAAGCTTTCTTT
J: TRBJ1-1
size: -
D: -
V: TRBV28

CDR3: CASSIGDAYEQYF
DNA: TGTGCCAGCAGCATAGGGGATGCCTACGAGCAGTACTTC
J: TRBJ2-7
size: -
D: -
V: TRBV27

CDR3: CASGRLPGQGNEKLFF
DNA: TGTGCCAGCGGCCGTTTACCGGGACAGGGTAATGAAAAACTGTTTTTT
J: TRBJ1-4
size: -
D: -
V: TRBV21-1

CDR3: CASSQGGTNYGYTF
DNA: TGTGCCAGCAGCCAGGGGGGGACTAACTATGGCTACACCTTC
J: TRBJ1-2
size: -
D: TRBD1
V: TRBV7-9

CDR3: CATSRGRTGVSYEQYF
DNA: TGTGCCACCAGCAGAGGTAGGACAGGGGTTTCCTACGAGCAGTACTTC
J: TRBJ2-7
size: -
D: TRBD1
V: TRBV15

CDR3: CASSGTSGIEQYF
DNA: TGTGCCAGCAGCGGGACTAGCGGGATCGAGCAGTACTTC
J: TRBJ2-7
size: -
D: TRBD2
V: TRBV7-9

CDR3: CASSLLSEDYGYTF
DNA: TGTGCCAGCAGCCTCCTCTCGGAGGACTATGGCTACACCTTC
J: TRBJ1-2
size: once
D: -
V: TRBV7-9

CDR3: CASRPRDRAGDTQYF
DNA: TGCGCCAGCAGGCCCCGGGACAGGGCAGGGGATACGCAGTATTTT
J: TRBJ2-3
size: -
D: TRBD1
V: TRBV4-1

CDR3: CAILRESYQETQYF
DNA: TGTGCCATCCTCCGGGAGAGCTACCAAGAGACCCAGTACTTC
J: TRBJ2-5
size: -
D: -
V: TRBV7-9

CDR3: CASSPTGSSGNTIYF
DNA: TGCGCCAGCAGCCCCACAGGGAGCTCTGGAAACACCATATATTTT
J: TRBJ1-3
size: -
D: -
V: TRBV4-1

CDR3: CASSSMYHEKLFF
DNA: TGTGCCAGCAGCTCTATGTATCATGAAAAACTGTTTTTT
J: TRBJ1-4
size: -
D: -
V: TRBV7-9

CDR3: CASSEAEQTGAGNTIYF
DNA: TGTGCCAGCAGTGAAGCCGAGCAGACAGGGGCTGGAAACACCATATATTTT
J: TRBJ1-3
size: -
D: TRBD1
V: TRBV2

CDR3: CACIGCSGANVLTF
DNA: TGTGCCTGTATCGGATGCTCTGGGGCCAACGTCCTGACTTTC
J: TRBJ2-6
size: -
D: -
V: TRBV30

CDR3: CASIGAGGAETQYF
DNA: TGTGCCAGCATAGGAGCTGGGGGCGCGGAGACCCAGTACTTC
J: TRBJ2-5
size: -
D: -
V: TRBV2

CDR3: CASSMRPGWNQPQHF
DNA: TGTGCCAGTAGTATGCGGCCAGGGTGGAATCAGCCCCAGCATTTT
J: TRBJ1-5
size: -
D: -
V: TRBV19

CDR3: CASSPERESPDTQYF
DNA: TGTGCCAGCTCACCGGAGCGGGAGTCCCCAGATACGCAGTATTTT
J: TRBJ2-3
size: once
D: TRBD2
V: TRBV18

CDR3: CASSSSGEQYF
DNA: TGTGCCAGCAGCTCGTCGGGGGAGCAGTACTTC
J: TRBJ2-7
size: -
D: -
V: TRBV5-6

CDR3: CASSYGAATGELFF
DNA: TGTGCCAGCAGTTATGGGGCGGCCACCGGGGAGCTGTTTTTT
J: TRBJ2-2
size: -
D: -
V: TRBV6-5

CDR3: CASSWQGDTEAFF
DNA: TGTGCCAGCAGCTGGCAGGGTGACACTGAAGCTTTCTTT
J: TRBJ1-1
size: once
D: -
V: TRBV5-6

CDR3: CASSPPFGDTTGGEQFF
DNA: TGTGCCAGCTCACCACCGTTCGGGGACACCACCGGAGGTGAGCAGTTCTTC
J: TRBJ2-1
size: -
D: -
V: TRBV18

CDR3: CASSLIMSYEQYF
DNA: TGTGCCAGCAGTCTTATTATGTCCTACGAGCAGTACTTC
J: TRBJ2-7
size: -
D: -
V: TRBV6-1

CDR3: CASSWTGGKEKLFF
DNA: TGTGCCAGCAGTTGGACAGGGGGGAAGGAAAAACTGTTTTTT
J: TRBJ1-4
size: -
D: TRBD1
V: TRBV28

CDR3: CASSHYQETQYF
DNA: TGTGCCAGCAGTCACTACCAAGAGACCCAGTACTTC
J: TRBJ2-5
size: -
D: -
V: TRBV27

CDR3: CASSSSGTAAQPQHF
DNA: TGTGCCAGCAGTTCCTCCGGGACAGCCGCTCAGCCCCAGCATTTT
J: TRBJ1-5
size: -
D: TRBD1
V: TRBV6-5

CDR3: CASSLGEGPYGYTF
DNA: TGTGCCAGCAGCTTGGGGGAAGGGCCCTATGGCTACACCTTC
J: TRBJ1-2
size: -
D: -
V: TRBV5-6

CDR3: CASSLDTYTDTQYF
DNA: TGTGCCAGCAGCTTGGACACCTACACAGATACGCAGTATTTT
J: TRBJ2-3
size: once
D: -
V: TRBV5-4

CDR3: CASSQVIGGTYGYTF
DNA: TGCGCCAGCAGCCAAGTTATTGGAGGGACCTATGGCTACACCTTC
J: TRBJ1-2
size: -
D: -
V: TRBV4-1